What follows are 29 T cell receptor beta chains derived from one specimen sequenced in a study of shared clonotypes between healthy human individuals. Sequencing was performed with immunoSEQ multiplex PCR; in TCRdb, only in-frame clones are kept and a portion is missing. The table has around 650,000 clones, around 96% seen once. The naive CD8 fraction comprised CD45RO-negative cells positively selected for CCR7 and excluded terminally differentiated effector memory CD45RA+ cells. Material: naive CD8+ T cells sorted from blood. Receptors originate from a woman aged 30 to 39 in good health.

This clone was counted a single time. The chain links TRBV7-8 to TRBJ1-5; tentative D call: TRBD1 (5 bases). The CDR3 has 17 amino acids. Germline loops: CDR1 SGHVS, CDR2 FQNEAQ. The V and J ends lost 5 bases and 4 bases respectively, with 21 bases between them. In nucleotides, the CDR3 is TGTGCCAGCAGCCTAAGACAGACTCCGAAACATAATCAGCCCCAGCATTTT. As protein: CASSLRQTPKHNQPQHF.

The rearrangement joins TRBV12-5 to TRBJ2-5; no firm D call. Germline CDR1 is LGHNT and CDR2 is FRNRAP. This CDR3 is 13 amino acids long. The V gene lost 1 base and the J gene lost 2 bases, with 5 bases spanning the gap. The chain's CDR3 is CASGLDLQETQYF. CDR3 nucleotide sequence: TGTGCTAGTGGTTTGGATCTTCAAGAGACCCAGTACTTC.

This rearrangement joins TRBV15 to TRBJ1-5; D gene unclear. This CDR3 is 14 amino acids long. Germline CDR1 and CDR2: LNHNV and YYDKDF (reference sequence). Trimming took 6 bases from V and 0 from J, leaving 9 bases between them. DNA of the CDR3: TGTGCCACCAGGGGGAGTTTTAGCAATCAGCCCCAGCATTTT. Its protein is CATRGSFSNQPQHF.

J is TRBJ2-7 and V is TRBV15, with 7 bases aligning to TRBD1. The CDR3 consists of 13 residues. Germline V gene lookup returns CDR1 LNHNV and CDR2 YYDKDF (reference sequence). Trimming removed 5 bases from V and 6 bases from J; junction bases left unmatched: 7. Here the CDR3 reads CATSGQGDREQYF. CDR3 nucleotides: TGTGCCACCAGCGGCCAGGGGGACCGCGAGCAGTACTTC.

This clone was picked up one time. The genes are TRBV19 and TRBJ1-2; 8 bases match TRBD1. The CDR3 loop spans 16 amino acids. Germline loops: CDR1 LNHDA, CDR2 SQIVND (reference sequence). V shed 7 bases, J shed 6 bases, and the junction held 16 bases outside the gene matches. The CDR3 here is CASTGDAGQGSDGYTF. The CDR3 DNA reads TGTGCCAGTACGGGAGATGCAGGACAGGGAAGCGATGGCTACACCTTC. The whole variable domain, filled in from reference TRBV19 and TRBJ1-2, reads DGGITQSPKYLFRKEGQNVTLSCEQNLNHDAMYWYRQDPGQGLRLIYYSQIVNDFQKGDIAEGYSVSREKKESFPLTVTSAQKNPTAFYLCASTGDAGQGSDGYTFGSGTRLTVV.

J is TRBJ2-7 and V is TRBV11-3, with 9 bases lining up with TRBD2. The CDR3 covers 14 residues. Germline CDR1 reads SGHNT; CDR2 reads YENEEA. V was pared by 1 base and J by 3 bases, with 1 base of the junction left unmatched. This CDR3 reads CASSLGGRDYEQYF. CDR3 DNA: TGTGCCAGCAGCTTAGGCGGGAGGGACTACGAGCAGTACTTC.

The chain carries TRBV27 and TRBJ1-5, with D tentatively TRBD1 (5 bases). The CDR3 has 16 amino acids. The V end lost 2 bases, the J end lost 2 bases, and 13 bases lay between the germline ends. Per the germline V gene, CDR1 is MNHEY and CDR2 is SMNVEV (reference sequence). The CDR3 protein is CASSLAWGDRNQPQHF. As DNA, the CDR3 is TGTGCCAGCAGTTTAGCGTGGGGGGACCGCAATCAGCCCCAGCATTTT.

The genes are TRBV10-3 and TRBJ2-5; D uncertain. Trimming stripped 6 bases from V and 3 bases from J, with 11 bases between. This CDR3 is 13 amino acids long. Per germline, CDR1 ENHRY and CDR2 SYGVKD. The CDR3 nucleotides are TGTGCCATCAGCTCAGACACGGAAGAGACCCAGTACTTC. As protein: CAISSDTEETQYF.

The chain has TRBV10-1 and TRBJ2-4; 8 bases agree with TRBD2. The germline V gene encodes CDR1 WNHNN and CDR2 SYGVQD (reference sequence). The trim removed 6 bases at V and 2 bases at J, leaving 12 bases unmatched. The CDR3 contains 17 residues. The CDR3 DNA follows: TGCGCCAGCAGAAGAACAGGACTAGCCGGGCCCAAAAACATTCAGTACTTC. This encodes CASRRTGLAGPKNIQYF.

The chain employs TRBV19 and TRBJ1-1; D is possibly TRBD1 (5 bases). The germline gives CDR1 LNHDA, CDR2 SQIVND (reference sequence). This CDR3 has 12 residues. The V gene lost 4 bases and the J gene lost 7 bases, with 10 bases spanning the gap. The CDR3 loop is CASSTRQFEAFF. The CDR3, as DNA: TGTGCCAGTAGTACCAGACAGTTTGAAGCTTTCTTT.

The chain joins TRBV29-1 to TRBJ2-7; 9 bases are shared with TRBD2. Germline V lookup: CDR1 SQVTM, CDR2 ANQGSEA. The CDR3 spans 16 residues. With 6 bases clipped from V and 0 bases from J, the junction kept 12 bases outside the gene matches. CDR3 region: CSVRVASGITSYEQYF. The CDR3 region has the DNA TGCAGCGTCCGAGTCGCTAGCGGGATAACCTCCTACGAGCAGTACTTC.

This clone showed up just once. CDR3 protein: CASSLARHNEQFF. The CDR3 DNA sequence: TGTGCCAGCAGCTTAGCTAGACACAATGAGCAGTTCTTC. V usage is TRBV11-2 and J usage is TRBJ2-1; no definite D call. V lost 1 base to trimming and J lost 5 bases, with 6 bases between them. The CDR3 length is 13 residues. Germline assignment: CDR1 SGHAT and CDR2 FQNNGV. The variable domain in full, with the rest retrieved from reference TRBV11-2 and TRBJ2-1, is EAGVAQSPRYKIIEKRQSVAFWCNPISGHATLYWYQQILGQGPKLLIQFQNNGVVDDSQLPKDRFSAERLKGVDSTLKIQPAKLEDSAVYLCASSLARHNEQFFGPGTRLTVL.

The rearrangement joins TRBV5-1 to TRBJ2-1, with D perhaps being TRBD1 or TRBD2 (6 bases each). Germline V gene data show CDR1 as SGHRS and CDR2 as YFSETQ. This CDR3 spans 19 amino acids. Trimming pared 4 bases from V and 4 bases from J, leaving 27 bases between. The CDR3 sequence is CASSQKGGPRRGLYNEQFF. CDR3 nucleotides: TGCGCCAGCAGCCAAAAAGGGGGGCCCAGGCGAGGGCTTTACAATGAGCAGTTCTTC.

The CDR3: CATRQLTNEKLFF. DNA for the CDR3: TGTGCCACCCGACAGTTAACTAATGAAAAACTGTTTTTT. The chain joins TRBV2 to TRBJ1-4; D might be TRBD1 (5 bases). The CDR3 totals 13 residues. The V gene lost 10 bases and the J gene lost 1 base, with 10 bases spanning the gap. The germline V gene has CDR1 SNHLY and CDR2 FYNNEI.

The chain joins TRBV27 to TRBJ2-2, with 12 bases fitting TRBD2. CDR1 is MNHEY and CDR2 is SMNVEV in the germline V gene (reference sequence). V gave up 4 bases and J gave up 6 bases; unmatched junction bases: 9. This CDR3 has 17 residues. CDR3 in amino acids: CASSSSSGRALAGELFF. DNA for the CDR3: TGTGCCAGCAGTTCCTCTAGCGGGAGGGCCTTGGCCGGGGAGCTGTTTTTT.

The chain is built from TRBV29-1 and TRBJ1-4; no clear D. The CDR3 consists of 10 residues. Germline-derived CDR1 and CDR2 are SQVTM and ANQGSEA. CDR3 nucleotide sequence: TGCAGTGGGTGGAACGAAAAACTGTTTTTT. Translated, it gives CSGWNEKLFF.

The chain recombines TRBV5-1 with TRBJ2-7; 7 nucleotides agree with TRBD2. The junction had 8 bases not matched to a gene; V was cut back by 2 bases and J by 0 bases. Germline assignment: CDR1 SGHRS and CDR2 YFSETQ. The CDR3 has 16 amino acids. CDR3 bases: TGCGCCAGCAGCTTACGGGGAGGGATTAGCTCCTACGAGCAGTACTTC. The encoded protein is CASSLRGGISSYEQYF.

The rearrangement links TRBV6-6 to TRBJ2-1, with a tentative D call TRBD2 (6 bases). V shed 7 bases and J shed 10 bases, with 20 bases lying between them. Germline CDR1 MNHNY, CDR2 SVGAGI (reference sequence). This CDR3 has 14 amino acids. The CDR3 spells CASTYGRGTREQFF. CDR3 nucleotide sequence: TGTGCCAGCACCTACGGGCGGGGCACGAGGGAGCAGTTCTTC.

In its sample, this clone was seen once. The chain employs TRBV27 and TRBJ2-4; D tentatively fits TRBD1 or TRBD2 (5 bases each). Per the germline V gene, CDR1 is MNHEY and CDR2 is SMNVEV (reference sequence). V was clipped by 2 bases and J by 6 bases, with 11 bases between them. The CDR3 is made up of 14 amino acids. The CDR3 DNA sequence: TGTGCCAGCAGTTTAAGGGACGGACTAAACATTCAGTACTTC. Its protein product is CASSLRDGLNIQYF.

The chain has TRBV19 and TRBJ2-1; 7 nucleotides match TRBD2. CDR3 length: 16 amino acids. Per the germline V gene, CDR1 is LNHDA and CDR2 is SQIVND (reference sequence). Trimming cost V 9 bases and J 1 base; bases outside gene matches: 12. CDR3 amino acids: CARFLWAGESYNEQFF. CDR3 DNA: TGTGCCAGATTCTTGTGGGCGGGAGAATCCTACAATGAGCAGTTCTTC. Variable domain in full (rest from reference TRBV19 and TRBJ2-1): DGGITQSPKYLFRKEGQNVTLSCEQNLNHDAMYWYRQDPGQGLRLIYYSQIVNDFQKGDIAEGYSVSREKKESFPLTVTSAQKNPTAFYLCARFLWAGESYNEQFFGPGTRLTVL.

The chain joins TRBV13 to TRBJ1-1; perhaps TRBD1 as D (6 bases). Germline CDR1 and CDR2: PRHDT and FYEKMQ (reference sequence). Trimming stripped 4 bases from V and 3 bases from J, with 12 bases between. The CDR3 is 14 residues long. The CDR3 coding sequence is TGTGCCAGCAGCTCCCAGGGGTATTACACTGAAGCTTTCTTT. Translating it yields CASSSQGYYTEAFF.

This clone was picked up a small number of times. The chain combines TRBV5-6 with TRBJ1-1, with a weak D call TRBD1 (5 bases). V gave up 0 bases and J gave up 14 bases, with 14 bases separating them. Germline-derived CDR1 and CDR2 are SGHDT and YYEEEE. The CDR3 is 12 amino acids. CDR3 loop: CASSLGTQSCFF. As DNA, the CDR3 is TGTGCCAGCAGCTTGGGGACACAATCCTGCTTCTTT.

V gene TRBV4-1 combines with J gene TRBJ2-7; TRBD1 matches at 7 bases. V shed 3 bases and J 5 bases; nucleotides not matched to a gene: 13. The CDR3 is made up of 16 amino acids. The germline V gene has CDR1 MGHRA and CDR2 YSYEKL. The CDR3 loop is CASSQLNRGSFHEQYF. DNA for the CDR3: TGCGCCAGCAGCCAGCTCAACAGGGGTAGTTTCCACGAGCAGTACTTC.

The gene calls are TRBV11-2 and TRBJ2-1; 14 nucleotides line up with TRBD2. The CDR3 consists of 16 residues. The germline V gene encodes CDR1 SGHAT and CDR2 FQNNGV. V lost 0 bases and J lost 9; bases outside the gene matches: 4. The CDR3 DNA is TGTGCCAGCAGCTTAGATGAGGGACTAGCGGGAGTTGAGCAGTTCTTC. This translates into CASSLDEGLAGVEQFF.

The gene calls are TRBV28 and TRBJ2-7; D possibly corresponds to TRBD2 (5 bases). Trimming left V 7 bases short and J 1 base short, with 11 bases between. Germline V lookup: CDR1 MDHEN, CDR2 SYDVKM. This CDR3 region has 13 residues. The CDR3 sequence is CASTLALSYEQYF. As DNA, the CDR3 is TGTGCCAGCACGTTAGCGTTATCCTACGAGCAGTACTTC.

The chain joins TRBV7-9 to TRBJ1-1; D ambiguous. This CDR3 contains 14 residues. V shed 5 bases and J shed 3 bases, with 13 bases lying between them. Germline assignment: CDR1 SEHNR and CDR2 FQNEAQ (reference sequence). The CDR3: CASSRGEGHTEAFF. The CDR3 region has the DNA TGTGCCAGCAGCCGCGGGGAGGGCCACACTGAAGCTTTCTTT. The whole variable domain, filled in from reference TRBV7-9 and TRBJ1-1, reads DTGVSQNPRHKITKRGQNVTFRCDPISEHNRLYWYRQTLGQGPEFLTYFQNEAQLEKSRLLSDRFSAERPKGSFSTLEIQRTEQGDSAMYLCASSRGEGHTEAFFGQGTRLTVV.

This chain connects TRBV28 to TRBJ2-3; D may correspond to TRBD1 or TRBD2 (5 bases each). The V end was cut by 6 bases, the J end by 4 bases, with 8 bases between. Germline CDR1 MDHEN, CDR2 SYDVKM. The CDR3 spans 12 residues. This CDR3 reads CASRGVSDTQYF. CDR3 in DNA: TGTGCCAGCAGGGGGGTCTCAGATACGCAGTATTTT.

V is TRBV6-1 and J is TRBJ2-2; tentatively, D is TRBD1 (5 bases). The CDR3 totals 17 residues. The V end was cut by 4 bases, the J end by 4 bases, with 19 bases between. Germline V gene data show CDR1 as MNHNS and CDR2 as SASEGT. CDR3 DNA sequence: TGTGCCAGCAGTGTTGGAGACAGCCGGGCTGCCACCGGGGAGCTGTTTTTT. This translates into CASSVGDSRAATGELFF.

In its sample, this clone was seen once. The J gene is TRBJ2-7, the V gene TRBV9; either TRBD1 or TRBD2 may supply D (5 bases each). This CDR3 comprises 14 residues. V lost 5 bases, J lost 2 bases, and 14 bases lay in between. The germline V gene encodes CDR1 SGDLS and CDR2 YYNGEE. Written as DNA, the CDR3 is TGTGCCAGCAGTCGCCGGGACGGAACCTACGAGCAGTACTTC. Translated, it gives CASSRRDGTYEQYF. Full variable domain (outside the CDR3, taken from reference TRBV9 and TRBJ2-7): DSGVTQTPKHLITATGQRVTLRCSPRSGDLSVYWYQQSLDQGLQFLIQYYNGEERAKGNILERFSAQQFPDLHSELNLSSLELGDSALYFCASSRRDGTYEQYFGPGTRLTVT.